Listed here are 14 T cell receptor beta chains from one sample, sequenced in a study of immune evolution from preneoplasia to lung adenocarcinoma. Clones were sequenced by immunoSEQ multiplex PCR, and TCRdb holds only the in-frame ones, with some missing. The sample has approximately 6,900 clones, around 78% seen once; the top ten hold roughly 7.4%. Sequencing input: FFPE lung adenocarcinoma in situ tissue. The receptor source for this set is a donor of 70 years or more with lung adenocarcinoma.

This clone is a singleton in its sample. V gene TRBV18 combines with J gene TRBJ1-2, with 8 bases aligning to TRBD1. The CDR3 runs to 15 residues. The V segment lost 0 bases and the J segment 3 bases; nucleotides outside the gene matches: 3. Germline CDR1 is KGHSH and CDR2 is LQKENI. CDR3 sequence (DNA): TGTGCCAGCTCACCACCGATGACAGGGGACTATGGCTACACCTTC. Translating it yields CASSPPMTGDYGYTF. The variable domain in full, with the rest retrieved from reference TRBV18 and TRBJ1-2, is NAGVMQNPRHLVRRRGQEARLRCSPMKGHSHVYWYRQLPEEGLKFMVYLQKENIIDESGMPKERFSAEFPKEGPSILRIQQVVRGDSAAYFCASSPPMTGDYGYTFGSGTRLTVV.

The chain is built from TRBV23-1 and TRBJ1-1, with unresolved D. TRBV23-1 is annotated as an ORF whose role is uncertain. V shed 5 bases and J shed 4 bases, with 14 bases lying between them. The CDR3 loop spans 14 amino acids. The chain's CDR3 is CASSGGVFSTEAFF. In nucleotides, the CDR3 is TGCGCCAGCAGTGGCGGGGTCTTTAGCACTGAAGCTTTCTTT.

The chain couples TRBV5-8 to TRBJ1-5; a weak D match, TRBD1 (6 bases). The V gene's germline CDR1 is SGHTS and CDR2 YDEGEE. V shed 3 bases and J shed 6 bases, with 13 bases lying between them. The CDR3 length is 14 residues. The DNA for the CDR3 is TGTGCCAGCAGCTCCAACAGGGATCGTCAGCCCCAGCATTTT. Translation gives CASSSNRDRQPQHF.

This rearrangement joins TRBV21-1 to TRBJ2-1; the table gives TRBD1 as D, unverified against the DNA. TRBV21-1 is annotated as a pseudogene. CDR3 length: 17 amino acids. This chain's CDR3 is CASSKGGEGHRGDEQFF. The CDR3 DNA is TGTGCCAGCAGCAAAGGGGGCGAAGGACACCGAGGCGATGAGCAGTTCTTC.

Here the CDR3 reads CASSETLEETQYF. CDR3 sequence (DNA): TGCGCCAGCAGTGAAACTCTGGAAGAGACCCAGTACTTC. The rearrangement uses TRBV10-1 and TRBJ2-5; D ambiguous. Trimming cost V 3 bases and J 3 bases, with 8 bases left between them. CDR1 WNHNN and CDR2 SYGVQD come from the germline V gene (reference sequence). The CDR3 covers 13 residues.

The gene calls are TRBV28 and TRBJ2-7; D ambiguous. The CDR3 extends over 14 amino acids. The germline V gene has CDR1 MDHEN and CDR2 SYDVKM. Trimming took 1 base from V and 1 from J, leaving 8 bases between them. CDR3 in amino acids: CASSLSWVSYEQYF. The CDR3 region has the DNA TGTGCCAGCAGTTTATCGTGGGTTTCCTACGAGCAGTACTTC.

The rearrangement joins TRBV4-1 to TRBJ2-3; 10 bases align to TRBD2. CDR3 length: 16 amino acids. Germline CDR1 reads MGHRA; CDR2 reads YSYEKL. V shed 2 bases, J shed 4 bases, and the junction held 6 bases outside the gene matches. Written as DNA, the CDR3 is TGCGCCAGCAGCCAAACCGGACTAGCGGCCGCAGATACGCAGTATTTT. This translates into CASSQTGLAAADTQYF.

This clone turned up a few times. A junction boundary mismatches the germline segment, possibly from a read error. V and J are TRBV2 and TRBJ2-7, with a weak D call TRBD1 (5 bases). Germline CDR1 and CDR2: SNHLY and FYNNEI. The CDR3 loop spans 14 amino acids. The CDR3 sequence: CASRTDTQGLVGNF. CDR3 in DNA: TGTGCCAGCAGGACGGACACCCAAGGTTTAGTGGGGAACTTC.

The V and J genes are TRBV5-1 and TRBJ2-7; 10 bases are shared with TRBD2. CDR3 length: 18 amino acids. Germline CDR1 is SGHRS and CDR2 is YFSETQ. J was trimmed by 3 bases and V by 0 bases; bases with no gene match: 12. The CDR3 spells CASSLAGQTSGLYYEQYF. In nucleotides, the CDR3 is TGCGCCAGCAGCTTGGCCGGTCAGACTAGCGGGCTTTACTACGAGCAGTACTTC.

The chain recombines TRBV6-6 with TRBJ1-1; 9 nucleotides agree with TRBD1. CDR3 length: 13 amino acids. V dropped 7 bases and J dropped 4; count of bases not matched to a gene: 4. Germline V gives CDR1 MNHNY, CDR2 SVGAGI (reference sequence). The CDR3 region is CASTPDRGTEAFF. The CDR3, as DNA: TGTGCCAGCACCCCGGACAGGGGCACTGAAGCTTTCTTT.

The chain employs TRBV29-1 and TRBJ2-1, with 8 bases fitting TRBD2. With 7 bases clipped from V and 4 bases from J, the junction kept 6 bases outside the gene matches. This CDR3 comprises 13 residues. From germline, CDR1 is SQVTM and CDR2 ANQGSEA. In DNA form, the CDR3 reads TGCAGCGCGGGGGGGCAGGGGTACAATGAGCAGTTCTTC. Residues: CSAGGQGYNEQFF.

The V call is TRBV4-1, the J call TRBJ1-2; tentative D call: TRBD1 (5 bases). Germline V gene lookup returns CDR1 MGHRA and CDR2 YSYEKL. Trimming took off 1 base at V and 8 bases at J, with 17 bases between the two ends. This CDR3 region has 15 residues. CDR3 loop: CASSQVVRATRGYTF. The CDR3 region has the DNA TGCGCCAGCAGCCAAGTTGTCAGGGCGACCCGGGGCTACACCTTC.

CDR3 coding DNA: TGTGCCAGCAGCCCCTTGGACGGCCACCCTATGAATTCACCCCTCCACTTT. Protein product: CASSPLDGHPMNSPLHF. The rearrangement links TRBV11-1 to TRBJ1-6, with D hard to call. V lost 5 bases and J lost 7, with 21 bases in between. The CDR3 spans 17 residues. Germline V lookup: CDR1 SGHAT, CDR2 FQDESV (reference sequence). Based on the CDR3 plus reference TRBV11-1 and TRBJ1-6, the full variable domain is EAEVAQSPRYKITEKSQAVAFWCDPISGHATLYWYRQILGQGPELLVQFQDESVVDDSQLPKDRFSAERLKGVDSTLKIQPAELGDSAMYLCASSPLDGHPMNSPLHFGNGTRLTVT.

This sequence joins TRBV5-3 and TRBJ1-1, with 9 bases matching TRBD1. TRBV5-3 falls under the ORF class, with uncertain function. With V trimmed by 2 bases and J by 5 bases, 7 bases remained unmatched. The CDR3 length is 15 residues. This CDR3 reads CARSLIGQGTTEAFF. The CDR3 nucleotides are TGTGCCAGAAGCTTAATAGGACAGGGGACTACTGAAGCTTTCTTT.